These 31 T cell receptor beta chains came from one sample sequenced in a study of cytomegalovirus exposure and HLA in healthy donors (dated by TCRdb to about 2017). Receptors were amplified or captured by the immunoSEQ multiplex PCR assay. A mixture of 60 forward primers for TCR Vbeta segments and 13 reverse primers for TCR Jbeta segments was used in the multiplex PCR. TCRdb carries this immuneACCESS record with in-frame sequences only. Its versions omit some clonotypes, under half of them owing to an unresolved V gene in the studies checked, with the rest unexplained. The sample profile shows about 160,000 clones; around 80% of them were found once. The ten largest clones capture 8% to 10% of the sample. The material sequenced was PBMCs. These TCRs come from a man aged 18 to 29 in good health and CMV-seropositive.

A remark on this clone: The junction does not match germline at one end; this may be a read error. The chain links TRBV7-9 to TRBJ1-1; D is possibly TRBD1 (5 bases). CDR3 length: 17 amino acids. Germline CDR1 reads SEHNR; CDR2 reads FQNEAQ (reference sequence). The CDR3 DNA reads as TGTTCCAGCAGCCCCCCGGGCGGGACGCCGGCAAGAACTGAAGCTTTCTTT. Translation: CSSSPPGGTPARTEAFF.

In DNA, the CDR3 is TGTGCATCAGATCAGGGTGGACGTGAAAAACTGTTTTTT. Protein sequence: CASDQGGREKLFF. The rearrangement joins TRBV30 to TRBJ1-4; a possible D gene is TRBD1 (5 bases). This CDR3 is built from 13 residues. Germline V CDR1 and CDR2: GTSNPN, SVGIG (reference sequence).

This chain links TRBV19 with TRBJ2-6; 9 bases match TRBD1. CDR1 is LNHDA and CDR2 is SQIVND in the germline V gene (reference sequence). This CDR3 is 17 amino acids long. V was pared by 8 bases and J by 2 bases, with 10 bases of the junction left unmatched. The CDR3 coding sequence is TGTGCCAGTCGAACCTACGGGACAGGGACTGGGGCCAACGTCCTGACTTTC. Translating gives CASRTYGTGTGANVLTF.

V usage is TRBV19 and J usage is TRBJ1-2; D unresolved. V was trimmed by 3 bases and J by 2 bases, leaving 16 bases between them. Per germline, CDR1 LNHDA and CDR2 SQIVND (reference sequence). CDR3 length equals 16 residues. The CDR3 loop reads CASSISPPGSNYGYTF. In DNA form, the CDR3 reads TGTGCCAGTAGTATCTCCCCGCCGGGGTCCAACTATGGCTACACCTTC.

This clone was recorded a few times. V gene TRBV2 combines with J gene TRBJ2-3, with D possibly being TRBD2 (6 bases). Trimming left V 11 bases short and J 4 bases short, with 10 bases between. This CDR3 is 11 amino acids long. CDR1 SNHLY and CDR2 FYNNEI come from the germline V gene. In DNA, the CDR3 is TGTGCCGGGGGGACTTCAGATACGCAGTATTTT. This encodes CAGGTSDTQYF.

This clone was detected a few times. The chain recombines TRBV2 with TRBJ2-5; D not resolved. Germline V gene data show CDR1 as SNHLY and CDR2 as FYNNEI. The CDR3 is made up of 10 amino acids. V lost 3 bases and J 14 bases, leaving 10 bases between the germline ends. CDR3 DNA: TGTGCCAGCAGTGATGTACAGTCCTACTTC. This encodes CASSDVQSYF.

The V call is TRBV7-8, the J call TRBJ2-5; 9 bases map to TRBD1. The length of the CDR3 is 13 residues. CDR1 SGHVS and CDR2 FQNEAQ come from the germline V gene. V gave up 8 bases and J gave up 9 bases; unmatched junction bases: 10. CDR3 amino acids: CASGRDREAPQYF. In DNA form, the CDR3 reads TGTGCCAGCGGCCGGGACAGGGAGGCTCCCCAGTACTTC.

CDR3 amino acids: CASSLSGGPNTEAFF. CDR3 in DNA: TGTGCCAGCTCCCTTTCGGGGGGCCCCAACACTGAAGCTTTCTTT. The rearrangement links TRBV18 to TRBJ1-1, with a weak D call TRBD1 (6 bases). The V and J ends lost 6 bases and 2 bases respectively, with 16 bases between them. The germline V gene encodes CDR1 KGHSH and CDR2 LQKENI. This CDR3 has 15 amino acids.

The rearrangement uses TRBV2 and TRBJ2-1, with 7 nucleotides matching TRBD2. This CDR3 region has 13 residues. Losses at the gene ends were 9 bases for V and 5 bases for J; bases not matched to a gene: 7. Looked up from germline, CDR1 is SNHLY and CDR2 is FYNNEI. CDR3 in DNA: TGTGCCAGTGCTAGCGGATATAACAATGAGCAGTTCTTC. Translated, it gives CASASGYNNEQFF.

This chain joins TRBV19 and TRBJ1-1, with a tentative D call TRBD1 (5 bases). In germline, CDR1 is LNHDA, CDR2 SQIVND (reference sequence). This CDR3 region has 14 residues. With 3 bases removed from V and 7 bases from J, the gap between germline ends came to 15 bases. CDR3: CASSIGPHRNEAFF. CDR3 DNA sequence: TGTGCCAGTAGTATCGGCCCTCACAGGAATGAAGCTTTCTTT.

The chain couples TRBV19 to TRBJ1-4, with TRBD1 matching over 7 bases. Germline lookup yields CDR1 LNHDA and CDR2 SQIVND (reference sequence). The CDR3 length is 14 residues. V trimming: 5 bases; J trimming: 6 bases; junction bases outside the gene matches: 6. The DNA for the CDR3 is TGTGCCAGTAGTCGACAGGGAGGAGATGAAAAACTGTTTTTT. Its translation is CASSRQGGDEKLFF.

This chain joins TRBV7-2 and TRBJ2-7; 10 nucleotides match TRBD1. Unmatched junction bases numbered 2, after V lost 0 bases and J lost 3 bases. The CDR3 is made up of 15 amino acids. Germline V gives CDR1 SGHTA, CDR2 FQGNSA. CDR3 residues: CASSLAGQGFYEQYF. Here the CDR3 DNA reads TGTGCCAGCAGCTTAGCGGGACAGGGGTTCTACGAGCAGTACTTC.

There are a few counts of this clone. The CDR3 here is CASTKRLGTANYNEQFF. The CDR3 DNA follows: TGTGCCAGTACCAAAAGGTTGGGGACAGCCAACTACAATGAGCAGTTCTTC. This chain links TRBV19 with TRBJ2-1; 7 bases are a match to TRBD1. Germline trimming cut 7 bases from V and 3 bases from J; bases unmatched to any gene: 15. This CDR3 comprises 17 residues. The germline V gene encodes CDR1 LNHDA and CDR2 SQIVND (reference sequence).

This sequence joins TRBV30 and TRBJ1-1; 8 bases align to TRBD1. The J segment lost 4 bases and the V segment lost 0 bases, leaving 4 bases of the junction unmatched. This CDR3 has 14 residues. Germline CDR1 is GTSNPN and CDR2 is SVGIG (reference sequence). The CDR3 nucleotides read TGTGCCTGGAGTGTCCAGGGGGCCGGCACTGAAGCTTTCTTT. This encodes CAWSVQGAGTEAFF.

This clone has a handful of counts. The chain is built from TRBV4-1 and TRBJ1-2; D remains ambiguous. The CDR3 consists of 14 residues. Per the germline V gene, CDR1 is MGHRA and CDR2 is YSYEKL. V lost 1 base and J lost 10, with 16 bases in between. CDR3 nucleotide sequence: TGCGCCAGCAGCCAAGTGGTGCGTCAAATCGACTACACCTTC. Amino acid sequence: CASSQVVRQIDYTF.

The CDR3: CASSGTANTEAFF. CDR3 coding DNA: TGCGCCAGCAGTGGTACAGCGAACACTGAAGCTTTCTTT. The chain recombines TRBV10-1 with TRBJ1-1; D is uncertain. Germline V gene data show CDR1 as WNHNN and CDR2 as SYGVQD (reference sequence). The CDR3 is made up of 13 amino acids. Trimming stripped 4 bases from V and 1 base from J, with 7 bases between.

This clone was detected only once. This chain connects TRBV25-1 to TRBJ2-5, with D hard to call. Germline assignment: CDR1 MGHDK and CDR2 SYGVNS. V gave up 4 bases and J gave up 2 bases, with 11 bases separating them. This CDR3 has 14 residues. The CDR3 spells CASSGRLMQETQYF. The CDR3 DNA follows: TGTGCCAGCAGTGGTCGTCTAATGCAAGAGACCCAGTACTTC.

The genes are TRBV6-5 and TRBJ1-5, with TRBD1 matching 10 bases. CDR3 length: 15 residues. With 11 bases clipped from V and 0 bases from J, the junction kept 7 bases outside the gene matches. Germline V lookup: CDR1 MNHEY, CDR2 SVGAGI. The CDR3 protein is CAPGQGNSSNQPQHF. CDR3 sequence (DNA): TGTGCCCCGGGACAGGGGAACTCTAGCAATCAGCCCCAGCATTTT.

The rearrangement uses TRBV2 and TRBJ1-5; D possibly corresponds to TRBD1 (5 bases). The germline V and J ends were trimmed by 8 bases and 7 bases, with 18 bases remaining between them. Germline CDR1 is SNHLY and CDR2 is FYNNEI. The CDR3 consists of 14 residues. CDR3 in DNA: TGTGCCAGCTGTATGGGGGGAGGAGGGCAGCCCCAGCATTTT. Translated: CASCMGGGGQPQHF. Using reference TRBV2 and TRBJ1-5 for the parts outside the CDR3, the full variable domain is EPEVTQTPSHQVTQMGQEVILRCVPISNHLYFYWYRQILGQKVEFLVSFYNNEISEKSEIFDDQFSVERPDGSNFTLKIRSTKLEDSAMYFCASCMGGGGQPQHFGDGTRLSIL.

This clone has a single count. V is TRBV5-1 and J is TRBJ1-1; D perhaps matches TRBD1 (5 bases). This CDR3 comprises 12 residues. From germline, CDR1 is SGHRS and CDR2 YFSETQ. Trimming removed 4 bases from V and 11 bases from J, with 15 bases in between. CDR3 in amino acids: CASSEGTLEAFF. In DNA, the CDR3 is TGCGCCAGCAGCGAGGGGACTCTGGAGGCTTTCTTT.

The chain joins TRBV7-7 to TRBJ2-7, with TRBD1 matching 8 bases. V dropped 5 bases and J dropped 3; count of bases not matched to a gene: 6. Germline V lookup: CDR1 SSHAT, CDR2 FNYEAQ (reference sequence). This CDR3 has 14 residues. The CDR3, as DNA: TGTGCCAGCAGCCCCGGACAGGGTGTCTACGAGCAGTACTTC. It is translated as CASSPGQGVYEQYF.

This clone has a handful of counts. The V and J genes are TRBV6-6 and TRBJ2-7, with a tentative D call TRBD1 (6 bases). The CDR3 totals 12 residues. CDR1 and CDR2 (germline): MNHNY, SVGAGI (reference sequence). V was shortened by 6 bases and J by 3 bases, with 9 bases between the two germline ends. The DNA for the CDR3 is TGTGCCAGCAGGACAGGTTTCTACGAGCAGTACTTC. It is translated as CASRTGFYEQYF.

The gene calls are TRBV11-2 and TRBJ2-3; D is undetermined. Trimming took off 5 bases at V and 0 bases at J, with 12 bases between the two ends. The CDR3 runs to 15 residues. CDR1 and CDR2 (germline): SGHAT, FQNNGV. The CDR3 protein is CASSRNSLSTDTQYF. In nucleotides, the CDR3 is TGTGCCAGCAGCCGAAACTCGTTAAGCACAGATACGCAGTATTTT.

The genes are TRBV9 and TRBJ2-7; 9 bases fit TRBD1. Germline V CDR1 and CDR2: SGDLS, YYNGEE. This CDR3 comprises 14 residues. The V segment lost 4 bases and the J segment 7 bases; nucleotides outside the gene matches: 9. CDR3: CASSSPTGGGEQYF. For the CDR3, the DNA is TGTGCCAGCAGCTCCCCGACAGGGGGAGGTGAGCAGTACTTC. The entire variable domain, with the rest obtained from reference TRBV9 and TRBJ2-7, is as follows: DSGVTQTPKHLITATGQRVTLRCSPRSGDLSVYWYQQSLDQGLQFLIQYYNGEERAKGNILERFSAQQFPDLHSELNLSSLELGDSALYFCASSSPTGGGEQYFGPGTRLTVT.

The chain recombines TRBV7-2 with TRBJ2-2, with a tentative D call TRBD2 (5 bases). The V and J ends lost 4 bases and 7 bases respectively, with 19 bases between them. This CDR3 is built from 16 residues. Germline V gene sequence: CDR1 SGHTA, CDR2 FQGNSA. Written as DNA, the CDR3 is TGTGCCAGCAGCTCCTTCAAAGGTAGCCGGGACGGGGAGCTGTTTTTT. Residues: CASSSFKGSRDGELFF.

Written as DNA, the CDR3 is TGTGCCATCAGGGAGGAGGAAACAGATACGCAGTATTTT. Its translation is CAIREEETDTQYF. This chain joins TRBV10-3 and TRBJ2-3, with D possibly being TRBD2 (5 bases). This CDR3 is 13 amino acids long. Trimming left V 6 bases short and J 3 bases short, with 10 bases between. The germline V gene encodes CDR1 ENHRY and CDR2 SYGVKD.

The CDR3 nucleotides are TGTGCCAGCAGTTATGAGATCCAAGAGACCCAGTACTTC. It specifies CASSYEIQETQYF. V and J are TRBV6-6 and TRBJ2-5; unclear D gene. V dropped 3 bases and J dropped 1 base, with 6 bases sitting between them. This CDR3 has 13 amino acids. CDR1 is MNHNY and CDR2 is SVGAGI in the germline V gene (reference sequence).

V gene TRBV5-1 combines with J gene TRBJ2-7, with TRBD2 matching over 11 bases. Trimming cost V 0 bases and J 3 bases; bases outside gene matches: 2. Germline-derived CDR1 and CDR2 are SGHRS and YFSETQ. This CDR3 is built from 15 residues. The CDR3 region is CASSLVTSGGYEQYF. CDR3 sequence (DNA): TGCGCCAGCAGCTTGGTAACTAGCGGGGGCTACGAGCAGTACTTC.

The genes are TRBV7-8 and TRBJ1-1; the match to TRBD1 covers 7 bases. CDR1 SGHVS and CDR2 FQNEAQ come from the germline V gene. The length of the CDR3 is 14 residues. Germline trimming cut 0 bases from V and 11 bases from J; bases unmatched to any gene: 9. The DNA of the CDR3 is TGTGCCAGCAGCTTAGCCTCGGCAGGGGGATCGGCTTTCTTT. It specifies CASSLASAGGSAFF.

This chain links TRBV7-6 with TRBJ2-1; TRBD2 agrees at 7 bases. CDR3 length equals 15 residues. Germline V gene data show CDR1 as SGHVS and CDR2 as FNYEAQ. V shed 5 bases and J 5 bases; nucleotides not matched to a gene: 9. CDR3 nucleotide sequence: TGTGCCAGCAGCCAACAACTAGCGCGAAACAATGAGCAGTTCTTC. Translation gives CASSQQLARNNEQFF. Drawing the rest from reference TRBV7-6 and TRBJ2-1, the complete variable domain is GAGVSQSPRYKVTKRGQDVALRCDPISGHVSLYWYRQALGQGPEFLTYFNYEAQQDKSGLPNDRFSAERPEGSISTLTIQRTEQRDSAMYRCASSQQLARNNEQFFGPGTRLTVL.

In DNA, the CDR3 is TGTGCCAGCAGCAAAATACCGGGTCAGCAGTACTTC. Its translation is CASSKIPGQQYF. V is TRBV27 and J is TRBJ2-7; D ambiguous. The V end was cut by 6 bases, the J end by 8 bases, with 14 bases between. The CDR3 consists of 12 residues. In germline, CDR1 is MNHEY, CDR2 SMNVEV (reference sequence).